The entry below describes one TCR beta chain. What it binds is not known. Germline trimming cut 0 bases from V and 0 bases from J; bases unmatched to any gene: 8. Germline lookup yields CDR1 LGHNA and CDR2 YNFKEQ. The CDR3 totals 17 residues. The second PCR ran about 6 to 12 cycles with a sample-barcoded 5' primer and J-beta primers. TCRdb analysed the 5' RACE reads with MiXCR anew, one entry per CDR3 protein. Of about a million distinct CDR3 sequences in the sample, just over 50% are singletons; the top ten hold about 22%. Every sample gave at least 5.5 micrograms of total RNA when it was extracted. These data come from a study of blood T cells in healthy people across ages. Study results and caveats: TCR beta diversity, measured per million T cells, fell in a roughly linear way with age.

This rearrangement joins TRBV4-2 to TRBJ2-7, with 7 bases lining up with TRBD2. Sequencing was carried out using blood. The TCR sequence derives from a woman in her fifties or sixties in good health. The CDR3 here is CASSQDGGRERSYEQYF. For the CDR3, the DNA is TGTGCCAGCAGCCAAGATGGTGGGCGGGAGCGCTCCTACGAGCAGTACTTC.